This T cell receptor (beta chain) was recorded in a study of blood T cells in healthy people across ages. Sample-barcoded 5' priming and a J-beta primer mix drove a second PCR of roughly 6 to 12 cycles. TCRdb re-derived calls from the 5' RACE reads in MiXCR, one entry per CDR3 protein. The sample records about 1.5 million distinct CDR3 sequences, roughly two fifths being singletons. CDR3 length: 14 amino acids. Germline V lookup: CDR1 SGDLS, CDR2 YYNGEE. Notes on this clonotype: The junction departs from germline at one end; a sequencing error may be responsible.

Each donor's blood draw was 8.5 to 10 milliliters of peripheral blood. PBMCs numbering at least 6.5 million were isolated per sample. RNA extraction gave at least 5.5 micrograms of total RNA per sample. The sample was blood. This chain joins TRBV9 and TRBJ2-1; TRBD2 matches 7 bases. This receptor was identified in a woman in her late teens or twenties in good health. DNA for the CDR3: TGTGCCAGCAGCGTAGGGACTAGTCACAATGGGCAGTTCTTC. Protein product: CASSVGTSHNGQFF.